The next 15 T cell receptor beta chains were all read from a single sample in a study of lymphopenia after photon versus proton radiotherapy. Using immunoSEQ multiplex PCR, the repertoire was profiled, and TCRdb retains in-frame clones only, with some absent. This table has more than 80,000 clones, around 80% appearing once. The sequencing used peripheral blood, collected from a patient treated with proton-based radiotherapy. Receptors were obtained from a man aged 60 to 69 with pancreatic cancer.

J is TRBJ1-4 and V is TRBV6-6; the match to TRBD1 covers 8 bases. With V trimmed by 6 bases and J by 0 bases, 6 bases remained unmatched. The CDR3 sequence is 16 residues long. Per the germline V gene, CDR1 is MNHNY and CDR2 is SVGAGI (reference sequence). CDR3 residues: CASRRDRSTTNEKLFF. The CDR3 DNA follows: TGTGCCAGCAGACGGGACAGGTCCACAACTAATGAAAAACTGTTTTTT.

In DNA, the CDR3 is TGCGCCAGCTCCCGTGACAGGAGACTAGCGCGGGATACCGGGGAGCTGTTTTTT. This encodes CASSRDRRLARDTGELFF. The chain couples TRBV5-1 to TRBJ2-2, with 8 nucleotides matching TRBD2. Germline values: CDR1 SGHRS, CDR2 YFSETQ. This CDR3 contains 18 residues. The J segment lost 5 bases and the V segment lost 7 bases, leaving 19 bases of the junction unmatched.

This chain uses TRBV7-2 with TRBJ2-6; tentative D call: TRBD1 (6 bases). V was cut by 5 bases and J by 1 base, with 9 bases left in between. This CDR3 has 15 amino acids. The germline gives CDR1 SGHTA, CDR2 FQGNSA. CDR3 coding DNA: TGTGCCAGCAGCAGAACAGGGTCTGGGGCCAACGTCCTGACTTTC. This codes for CASSRTGSGANVLTF.

CDR3 protein: CASSSGTTNTGELFF. CDR3 nucleotides: TGTGCCAGCAGCAGTGGGACAACGAACACCGGGGAGCTGTTTTTT. V usage is TRBV7-3 and J usage is TRBJ2-2; D is perhaps TRBD1 (6 bases). V was clipped by 5 bases and J by 0 bases, with 10 bases between them. CDR3 length: 15 amino acids. Germline CDR1 and CDR2: SGHTA and FQGTGA.

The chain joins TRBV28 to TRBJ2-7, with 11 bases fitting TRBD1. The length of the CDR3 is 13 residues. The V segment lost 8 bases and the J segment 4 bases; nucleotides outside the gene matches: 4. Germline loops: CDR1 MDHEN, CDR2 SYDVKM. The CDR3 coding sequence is TGTGCCAGCGTAAGGGACAGGGGGTACGAGCAGTACTTC. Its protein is CASVRDRGYEQYF.

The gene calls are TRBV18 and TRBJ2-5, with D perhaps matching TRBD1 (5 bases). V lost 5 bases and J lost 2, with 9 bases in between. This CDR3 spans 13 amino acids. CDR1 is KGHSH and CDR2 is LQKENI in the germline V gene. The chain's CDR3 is CASSDSLQETQYF. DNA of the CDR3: TGTGCCAGCTCAGACAGCCTTCAAGAGACCCAGTACTTC. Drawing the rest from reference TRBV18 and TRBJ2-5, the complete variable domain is NAGVMQNPRHLVRRRGQEARLRCSPMKGHSHVYWYRQLPEEGLKFMVYLQKENIIDESGMPKERFSAEFPKEGPSILRIQQVVRGDSAAYFCASSDSLQETQYFGPGTRLLVL.

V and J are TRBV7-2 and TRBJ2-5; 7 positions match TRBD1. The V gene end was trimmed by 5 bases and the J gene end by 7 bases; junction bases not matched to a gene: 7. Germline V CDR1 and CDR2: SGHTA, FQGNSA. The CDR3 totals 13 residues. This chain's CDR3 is CASSLDTGVTQYF. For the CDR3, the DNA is TGTGCCAGCAGCCTAGACACAGGGGTGACCCAGTACTTC.

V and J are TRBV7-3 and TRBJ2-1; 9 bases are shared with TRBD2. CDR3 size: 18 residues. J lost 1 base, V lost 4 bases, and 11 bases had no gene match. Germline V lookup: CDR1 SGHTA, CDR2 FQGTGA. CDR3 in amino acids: CASSSSGGLARSYNEQFF. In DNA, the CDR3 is TGTGCCAGCAGCTCCTCCGGGGGACTAGCAAGGTCCTACAATGAGCAGTTCTTC.

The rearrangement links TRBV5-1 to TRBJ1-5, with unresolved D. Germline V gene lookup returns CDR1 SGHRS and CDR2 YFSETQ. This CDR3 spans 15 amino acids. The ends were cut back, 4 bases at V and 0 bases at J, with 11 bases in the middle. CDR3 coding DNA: TGCGCCAGCAGCGAGGCGGGTTATAGCAATCAGCCCCAGCATTTT. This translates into CASSEAGYSNQPQHF.

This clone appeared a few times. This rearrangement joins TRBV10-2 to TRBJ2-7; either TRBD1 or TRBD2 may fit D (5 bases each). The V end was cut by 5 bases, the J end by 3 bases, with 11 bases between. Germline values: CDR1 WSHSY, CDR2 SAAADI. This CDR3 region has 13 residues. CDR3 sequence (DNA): TGCGCCAGCAGTTCGGGACCGCGCTACGAGCAGTACTTC. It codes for CASSSGPRYEQYF.

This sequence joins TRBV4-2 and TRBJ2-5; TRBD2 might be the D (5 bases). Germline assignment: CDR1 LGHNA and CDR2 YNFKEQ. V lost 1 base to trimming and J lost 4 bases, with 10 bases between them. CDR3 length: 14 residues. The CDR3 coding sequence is TGTGCCAGCAGCCAAGCGTTACGGGGAGAGACCCAGTACTTC. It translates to CASSQALRGETQYF.

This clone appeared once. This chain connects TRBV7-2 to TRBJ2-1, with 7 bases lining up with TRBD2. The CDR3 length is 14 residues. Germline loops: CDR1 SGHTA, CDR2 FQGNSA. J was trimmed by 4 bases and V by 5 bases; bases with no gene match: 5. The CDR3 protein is CASSPGLLYNEQFF. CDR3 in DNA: TGTGCCAGCAGCCCGGGACTACTTTACAATGAGCAGTTCTTC.

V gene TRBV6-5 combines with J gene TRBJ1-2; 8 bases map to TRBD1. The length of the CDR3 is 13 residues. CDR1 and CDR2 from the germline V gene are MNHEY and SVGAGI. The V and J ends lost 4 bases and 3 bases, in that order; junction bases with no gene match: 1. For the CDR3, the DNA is TGTGCCAGCAGTTTGACAGGGGACTATGGCTACACCTTC. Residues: CASSLTGDYGYTF.

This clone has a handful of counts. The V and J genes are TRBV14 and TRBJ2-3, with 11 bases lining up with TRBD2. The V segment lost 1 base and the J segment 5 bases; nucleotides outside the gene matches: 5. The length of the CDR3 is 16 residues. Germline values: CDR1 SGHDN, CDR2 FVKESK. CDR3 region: CASSQGAGTSGDTQYF. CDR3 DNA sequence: TGTGCCAGCAGCCAAGGGGCCGGGACTAGCGGAGATACGCAGTATTTT.

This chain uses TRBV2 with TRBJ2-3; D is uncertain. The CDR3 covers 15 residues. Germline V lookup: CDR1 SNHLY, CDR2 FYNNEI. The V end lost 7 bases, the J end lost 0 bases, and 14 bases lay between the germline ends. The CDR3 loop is CASIDQVTSTDTQYF. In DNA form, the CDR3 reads TGTGCCAGCATCGACCAGGTCACTAGCACAGATACGCAGTATTTT. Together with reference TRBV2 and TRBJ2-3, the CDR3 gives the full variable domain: EPEVTQTPSHQVTQMGQEVILRCVPISNHLYFYWYRQILGQKVEFLVSFYNNEISEKSEIFDDQFSVERPDGSNFTLKIRSTKLEDSAMYFCASIDQVTSTDTQYFGPGTRLTVL.